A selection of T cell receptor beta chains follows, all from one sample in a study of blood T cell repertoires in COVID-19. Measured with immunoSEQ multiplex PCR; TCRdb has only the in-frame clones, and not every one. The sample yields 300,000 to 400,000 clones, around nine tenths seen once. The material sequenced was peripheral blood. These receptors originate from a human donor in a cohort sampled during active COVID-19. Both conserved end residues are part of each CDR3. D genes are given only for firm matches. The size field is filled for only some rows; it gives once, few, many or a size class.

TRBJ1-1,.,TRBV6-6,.,CASSYLSMNTEAFF,TGTGCCAGCAGTTACCTTAGTATGAACACTGAAGCTTTCTTT
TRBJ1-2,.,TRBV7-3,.,CASSKTPGYGYTF,TGTGCCAGCAGCAAGACCCCGGGCTATGGCTACACCTTC
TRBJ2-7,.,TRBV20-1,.,CSAPEDEQYF,TGCAGTGCTCCTGAGGACGAGCAGTACTTC
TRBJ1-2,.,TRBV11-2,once,CASSYPGRGYTF,TGTGCCAGCAGCTACCCGGGAAGAGGCTACACCTTC
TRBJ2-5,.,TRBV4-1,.,CASSQRLGTQETQYF,TGCGCCAGCAGCCAAAGACTAGGAACCCAAGAGACCCAGTACTTC
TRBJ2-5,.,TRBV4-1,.,CASSQDGDTQETQYF,TGCGCCAGCAGCCAAGATGGTGACACACAAGAGACCCAGTACTTC
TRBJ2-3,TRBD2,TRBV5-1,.,CASSLDGLAGVDTQYF,TGCGCCAGCAGCTTGGACGGCCTAGCGGGAGTTGATACGCAGTATTTT
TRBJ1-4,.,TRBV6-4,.,CASSPGPNEKLFF,TGTGCCAGCAGCCCAGGCCCTAATGAAAAACTGTTTTTT
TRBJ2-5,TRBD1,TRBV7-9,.,CASSSQGQGEKETQYF,TGTGCCAGCAGCTCGCAAGGGCAGGGGGAGAAAGAGACCCAGTACTTC
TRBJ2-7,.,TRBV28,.,CASSHSYEQYF,TGTGCCAGCAGTCACTCCTACGAGCAGTACTTC
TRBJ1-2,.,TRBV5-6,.,CASSLGTNYGYTF,TGTGCCAGCAGCTTGGGGACAAACTATGGCTACACCTTC
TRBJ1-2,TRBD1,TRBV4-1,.,CASSQFQGVRYGYTF,TGCGCCAGCAGCCAATTTCAGGGGGTCCGCTATGGCTACACCTTC
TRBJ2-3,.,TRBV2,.,CASGHPREDTDTQYF,TGTGCCAGCGGCCATCCACGAGAGGACACAGATACGCAGTATTTT
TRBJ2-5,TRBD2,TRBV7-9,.,CASSGRLAGEVATQYF,TGTGCCAGCAGCGGTAGACTAGCGGGGGAGGTCGCGACCCAGTACTTC
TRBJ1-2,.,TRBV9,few,CASSVGVTNYGYTF,TGTGCCAGCAGCGTAGGCGTGACTAACTATGGCTACACCTTC
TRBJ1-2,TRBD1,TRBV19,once,CASTDRVNYGYTF,TGTGCCAGTACGGACAGGGTCAACTATGGCTACACCTTC
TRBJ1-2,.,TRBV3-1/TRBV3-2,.,CASSPSQNAAYGYTF,TGTGCCAGCAGCCCCTCCCAAAACGCGGCCTATGGCTACACCTTC
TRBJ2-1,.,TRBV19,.,CASSMGLSSYNEQFF,TGTGCCAGTAGTATGGGACTGAGCTCCTACAATGAGCAGTTCTTC
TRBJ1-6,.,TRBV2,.,CASSGARASPLHF,TGTGCCAGCAGTGGGGCCAGGGCTTCACCCCTCCACTTT
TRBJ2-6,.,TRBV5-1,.,CASSLISGANVLTF,TGCGCCAGCAGCCTAATCTCTGGGGCCAACGTCCTGACTTTC
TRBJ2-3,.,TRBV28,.,CASSLSGQLPARHTDTQYF,TGTGCCAGCAGTTTAAGCGGACAGCTCCCCGCGAGGCACACAGATACGCAGTATTTT
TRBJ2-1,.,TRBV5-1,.,CASRAGYNEQFF,TGCGCCAGCAGGGCGGGGTACAATGAGCAGTTCTTC
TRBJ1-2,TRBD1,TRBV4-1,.,CASSPSGQIYGYTF,TGCGCCAGCAGCCCGTCGGGACAGATCTATGGCTACACCTTC